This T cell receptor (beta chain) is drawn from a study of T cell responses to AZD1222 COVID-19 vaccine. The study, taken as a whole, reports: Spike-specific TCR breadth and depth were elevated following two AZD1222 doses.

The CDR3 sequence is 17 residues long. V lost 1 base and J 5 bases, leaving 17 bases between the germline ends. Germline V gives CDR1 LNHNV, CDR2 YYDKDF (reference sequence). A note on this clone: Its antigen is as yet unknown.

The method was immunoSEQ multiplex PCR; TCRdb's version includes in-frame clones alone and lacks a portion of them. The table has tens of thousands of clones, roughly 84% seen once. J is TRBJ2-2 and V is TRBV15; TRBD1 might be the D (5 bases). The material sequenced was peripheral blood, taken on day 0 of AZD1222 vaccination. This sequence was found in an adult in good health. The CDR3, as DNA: TGTGCCACCAGCAGAGGACGTGTCAGCCCAGGGACCGGGGAGCTGTTTTTT. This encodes CATSRGRVSPGTGELFF.